What follows are 30 T cell receptor beta chains derived from one specimen sequenced in a study of blood T cell repertoires in COVID-19. Some clones are missing from TCRdb's copy, which holds only in-frame ones; the method was immunoSEQ multiplex PCR. This table has 100,000 or so clones, roughly 92% appearing once. Sequences were obtained from peripheral blood. These receptors all come from a man between 60 and 70 years old with acute or convalescent COVID-19.

The genes are TRBV7-9 and TRBJ1-2, with D possibly being TRBD1 (6 bases). Per germline, CDR1 SEHNR and CDR2 FQNEAQ (reference sequence). Trimming left V 2 bases short and J 6 bases short, with 16 bases between. The CDR3 has 15 amino acids. DNA for the CDR3: TGTGCCAGCAGCTTAACCTCTACAGGGACCAATGGCTACACCTTC. Translation: CASSLTSTGTNGYTF.

V gene TRBV6-1 combines with J gene TRBJ1-5, with unresolved D. V lost 2 bases and J 1 base, leaving 18 bases between the germline ends. The CDR3 covers 18 residues. Germline-derived CDR1 and CDR2 are MNHNS and SASEGT. The CDR3 DNA follows: TGTGCCAGCAGTGAAATCCACTTGCCGGGGTCGAGCAATCAGCCCCAGCATTTT. The encoded protein is CASSEIHLPGSSNQPQHF.

The V and J genes are TRBV30 and TRBJ2-1; D call uncertain. The germline V gene has CDR1 GTSNPN and CDR2 SVGIG (reference sequence). The CDR3 is 15 amino acids. The germline V and J ends were trimmed by 2 bases and 0 bases, with 11 bases remaining between them. The CDR3 reads CAWSKRMSSYNEQFF. The DNA of the CDR3 is TGTGCCTGGAGTAAGAGGATGAGCTCCTACAATGAGCAGTTCTTC. Supplemented by reference TRBV30 and TRBJ2-1, the full variable domain reads SQTIHQWPATLVQPVGSPLSLECTVEGTSNPNLYWYRQAAGRGLQLLFYSVGIGQISSEVPQNLSASRPQDRQFILSSKKLLLSDSGFYLCAWSKRMSSYNEQFFGPGTRLTVL.

This chain joins TRBV19 and TRBJ1-6; TRBD1 matches at 7 bases. The CDR3 totals 15 residues. V shed 3 bases, J shed 13 bases, and the junction held 12 bases outside the gene matches. From germline, CDR1 is LNHDA and CDR2 SQIVND (reference sequence). The CDR3 DNA follows: TGTGCCAGTAGTATGGGGCAGGGGGGCGTGAATCCCCTCCACTTT. This translates into CASSMGQGGVNPLHF. Based on the CDR3 plus reference TRBV19 and TRBJ1-6, the full variable domain is DGGITQSPKYLFRKEGQNVTLSCEQNLNHDAMYWYRQDPGQGLRLIYYSQIVNDFQKGDIAEGYSVSREKKESFPLTVTSAQKNPTAFYLCASSMGQGGVNPLHFGNGTRLTVT.

The chain carries TRBV7-3 and TRBJ2-1; 12 bases are shared with TRBD2. This CDR3 region has 16 residues. Per the germline V gene, CDR1 is SGHTA and CDR2 is FQGTGA. V was pared by 4 bases and J by 9 bases, with 10 bases of the junction left unmatched. The CDR3 is CASSSARLAGVGEQFF. In DNA form, the CDR3 reads TGTGCCAGCAGCTCCGCCAGACTAGCGGGAGTTGGTGAGCAGTTCTTC.

The chain recombines TRBV19 with TRBJ1-5, with a tentative D call TRBD1 (6 bases). CDR3 length: 14 amino acids. Trimming removed 2 bases at V and 5 bases at J, with 10 bases between. Germline-derived CDR1 and CDR2 are LNHDA and SQIVND (reference sequence). For the CDR3, the DNA is TGTGCCAGTAGTATAATGACAGGATATCAGCCCCAGCATTTT. This encodes CASSIMTGYQPQHF. The whole variable domain, remainder taken from reference TRBV19 and TRBJ1-5, is DGGITQSPKYLFRKEGQNVTLSCEQNLNHDAMYWYRQDPGQGLRLIYYSQIVNDFQKGDIAEGYSVSREKKESFPLTVTSAQKNPTAFYLCASSIMTGYQPQHFGDGTRLSIL.

V is TRBV24-1 and J is TRBJ1-3, with TRBD1 as a possible D gene (5 bases). The CDR3 runs to 15 residues. The V gene lost 3 bases and the J gene lost 2 bases, with 10 bases spanning the gap. Germline CDR1 is KGHDR and CDR2 is SFDVKD. Here the CDR3 reads CATSDPARAGNTIYF. In DNA, the CDR3 is TGTGCCACCAGTGATCCTGCCAGGGCTGGAAACACCATATATTTT.

This sequence joins TRBV10-2 and TRBJ1-1, with 8 bases lining up with TRBD1. This CDR3 contains 14 residues. Germline CDR1 and CDR2: WSHSY and SAAADI. Losses at the gene ends were 6 bases for V and 1 base for J; bases not matched to a gene: 4. The CDR3, as DNA: TGCGCCAGCAGGACAGGGGTTCCGAACACTGAAGCTTTCTTT. Its translation is CASRTGVPNTEAFF.

This clone has a single count. The chain employs TRBV7-2 and TRBJ2-7; D unclear. The V end was cut by 1 base, the J end by 7 bases, with 11 bases between. The CDR3 is 13 amino acids. Germline V gives CDR1 SGHTA, CDR2 FQGNSA. CDR3 DNA sequence: TGTGCCAGCAGCTTAGATCCCCTAGGAGAGCAGTACTTC. Residues: CASSLDPLGEQYF.

There are a few counts of this clone. V usage is TRBV11-2 and J usage is TRBJ1-1, with a possible D match to TRBD1 (5 bases). The CDR3 consists of 12 residues. The germline gives CDR1 SGHAT, CDR2 FQNNGV. The V and J ends lost 2 bases and 8 bases respectively, with 9 bases between them. The CDR3 DNA reads TGTGCCAGCAGCTTATTACAGGCGGAAGCTTTCTTT. This gives the protein CASSLLQAEAFF.

The chain carries TRBV6-5 and TRBJ1-5; TRBD1 matches 8 bases. CDR1 and CDR2 (germline): MNHEY, SVGAGI. Trimming at V came to 8 bases and at J to 7 bases, leaving 7 bases not matched to a gene. CDR3 length: 13 amino acids. The chain's CDR3 is CASGDDRGQPQHF. CDR3 DNA sequence: TGTGCCAGCGGGGATGACAGGGGCCAGCCCCAGCATTTT.

The V call is TRBV7-9, the J call TRBJ1-4; 7 bases line up with TRBD1. This CDR3 contains 14 residues. The germline gives CDR1 SEHNR, CDR2 FQNEAQ (reference sequence). V dropped 3 bases and J dropped 4; count of bases not matched to a gene: 2. The CDR3 bases are TGTGCCAGCAGCTTGGGACAGTATAATGAAAAACTGTTTTTT. Encoded protein: CASSLGQYNEKLFF. The whole variable domain, remainder taken from reference TRBV7-9 and TRBJ1-4, is DTGVSQNPRHKITKRGQNVTFRCDPISEHNRLYWYRQTLGQGPEFLTYFQNEAQLEKSRLLSDRFSAERPKGSFSTLEIQRTEQGDSAMYLCASSLGQYNEKLFFGSGTQLSVL.

The chain uses TRBV2 and TRBJ2-4, with D tentatively TRBD1 (5 bases). Germline values: CDR1 SNHLY, CDR2 FYNNEI. CDR3 size: 16 residues. The V end lost 3 bases, the J end lost 0 bases, and 12 bases lay between the germline ends. CDR3 region: CASSDLYRLAKNIQYF. For the CDR3, the DNA is TGTGCCAGCAGTGACCTTTACAGGTTAGCCAAAAACATTCAGTACTTC.

The chain is built from TRBV30 and TRBJ1-2; D gene uncertain. The germline V and J ends were trimmed by 0 bases and 2 bases, with 13 bases remaining between them. The CDR3 runs 15 residues. The germline V gene has CDR1 GTSNPN and CDR2 SVGIG (reference sequence). CDR3 amino acids: CAWSVPGRRNYGYTF. As DNA, the CDR3 is TGTGCCTGGAGTGTCCCGGGCAGGAGGAACTATGGCTACACCTTC.

The J gene is TRBJ2-1, the V gene TRBV4-1, with D perhaps matching TRBD2 (5 bases). The CDR3 is made up of 16 amino acids. Germline V gene data show CDR1 as MGHRA and CDR2 as YSYEKL. Trimming took 0 bases from V and 0 from J, leaving 9 bases between them. CDR3 DNA: TGCGCCAGCAGCCAAGATTTGGCGGGCTCCTACAATGAGCAGTTCTTC. Amino acid sequence: CASSQDLAGSYNEQFF.

The CDR3, as DNA: TGTGCCTGGAGTAACAGGGGGGGCAATGAGCAGTTCTTC. It yields the protein CAWSNRGGNEQFF. This chain links TRBV30 with TRBJ2-1, with D maybe TRBD1 (8 bases). Germline assignment: CDR1 GTSNPN and CDR2 SVGIG (reference sequence). V was shortened by 2 bases and J by 6 bases, with 11 bases between the two germline ends. There are 13 residues in the CDR3.

The J gene is TRBJ2-7, the V gene TRBV7-2; D is possibly TRBD2 (7 bases). The length of the CDR3 is 14 residues. Trimming stripped 6 bases from V and 2 bases from J, with 14 bases between. Germline V gene data show CDR1 as SGHTA and CDR2 as FQGNSA. CDR3 amino acids: CASSYRGAPYEQYF. CDR3 coding DNA: TGTGCCAGCAGTTATCGGGGGGCCCCCTACGAGCAGTACTTC.

The chain employs TRBV2 and TRBJ1-5, with 12 bases matching TRBD1. In germline, CDR1 is SNHLY, CDR2 FYNNEI. Unmatched junction bases numbered 11, after V lost 6 bases and J lost 5 bases. This CDR3 region has 17 residues. CDR3 DNA sequence: TGTGCCAGCAGCTATGGGACAGGGGGCCCAGGGGATCAGCCCCAGCATTTT. It is translated as CASSYGTGGPGDQPQHF.

The table lists this clone with a count of one. CDR3 sequence (DNA): TGTGCCAGTAGTATAGATGGGACAGGGTACTTCAGACAGCCCCAGCATTTT. Its protein is CASSIDGTGYFRQPQHF. The J gene is TRBJ1-5, the V gene TRBV19; 9 positions agree with TRBD1. Germline-derived CDR1 and CDR2 are LNHDA and SQIVND (reference sequence). The CDR3 loop spans 17 amino acids. Losses at the gene ends were 0 bases for V and 7 bases for J; bases not matched to a gene: 10.

In its sample, this clone was seen a few times. The chain recombines TRBV13 with TRBJ2-7; D is perhaps TRBD1 (6 bases). The CDR3 has 12 amino acids. CDR1 and CDR2 (germline): PRHDT, FYEKMQ (reference sequence). V shed 1 base and J shed 7 bases, with 8 bases lying between them. The CDR3 coding sequence is TGTGCCAGCAGCTTAGCACAGGGAGAGCAGTACTTC. Its translation: CASSLAQGEQYF.

This clone was seen only once. V is TRBV5-1 and J is TRBJ2-1; the match to TRBD2 covers 13 bases. The CDR3 length is 16 residues. Germline-derived CDR1 and CDR2 are SGHRS and YFSETQ. The V gene end was trimmed by 4 bases and the J gene end by 6 bases; junction bases not matched to a gene: 7. CDR3 DNA: TGCGCCAGCAGCCCGCGGACTAGCGGGAGTCCCAATGAGCAGTTCTTC. Its translation: CASSPRTSGSPNEQFF.

This clone was counted a single time. Here the CDR3 DNA reads TGTGCCTGGACAGTAGGACAGGGATTCTCCGAGCAGTACGTC. This gives the protein CAWTVGQGFSEQYV. This rearrangement joins TRBV30 to TRBJ2-7; the match to TRBD1 covers 8 bases. V was clipped by 4 bases and J by 6 bases; unmatched bases: 11. Germline V CDR1 and CDR2: GTSNPN, SVGIG (reference sequence). The CDR3 length is 14 residues.

V usage is TRBV30 and J usage is TRBJ2-2; 7 bases fit TRBD2. V shed 3 bases, J shed 4 bases, and the junction held 2 bases outside the gene matches. Germline CDR1 GTSNPN, CDR2 SVGIG (reference sequence). The CDR3 is made up of 13 amino acids. The CDR3 bases are TGTGCCTGGAGCCCTAGCGGCACCGGGGAGCTGTTTTTT. This encodes CAWSPSGTGELFF.

This clone was picked up a small number of times. V gene TRBV2 combines with J gene TRBJ2-1, with 9 positions matching TRBD2. After removal of 4 bases from V and 5 bases from J, the junction contained 9 bases not matched to a gene. From germline, CDR1 is SNHLY and CDR2 FYNNEI. This CDR3 region has 16 residues. The DNA for the CDR3 is TGTGCCAGCAGTGCCGACGGGACTAGCCGACACAATGAGCAGTTCTTC. Protein: CASSADGTSRHNEQFF.

The V gene is TRBV19, the J gene TRBJ1-5; TRBD1 agrees at 7 bases. The CDR3 extends over 15 amino acids. V lost 5 bases and J lost 6; bases outside the gene matches: 10. Germline lookup yields CDR1 LNHDA and CDR2 SQIVND (reference sequence). CDR3 in amino acids: CASSLGQVEGQPQHF. CDR3 bases: TGTGCCAGTAGTTTAGGACAGGTGGAAGGTCAGCCCCAGCATTTT. The variable domain in full, with the rest retrieved from reference TRBV19 and TRBJ1-5, is DGGITQSPKYLFRKEGQNVTLSCEQNLNHDAMYWYRQDPGQGLRLIYYSQIVNDFQKGDIAEGYSVSREKKESFPLTVTSAQKNPTAFYLCASSLGQVEGQPQHFGDGTRLSIL.

The rearrangement links TRBV29-1 to TRBJ1-1; 7 nucleotides match TRBD1. Germline V lookup: CDR1 SQVTM, CDR2 ANQGSEA. The V and J ends lost 3 bases and 8 bases, in that order; junction bases with no gene match: 3. The CDR3 covers 11 residues. CDR3 amino acids: CSVEDRMEAFF. CDR3 nucleotides: TGCAGCGTTGAGGACAGGATGGAAGCTTTCTTT.

The V and J genes are TRBV28 and TRBJ1-3, with D perhaps TRBD1 (6 bases). CDR1 and CDR2 from the germline V gene are MDHEN and SYDVKM. Trimming took 4 bases from V and 4 from J, leaving 14 bases between them. CDR3 length equals 15 residues. Here the CDR3 DNA reads TGTGCCAGCAGTTCCCGTTGGACAGAGGGAAACACCATATATTTT. Its protein product is CASSSRWTEGNTIYF.

CDR3 region: CASSYSGSEVDTQYF. The DNA of the CDR3 is TGTGCCAGCAGCTACAGCGGGAGCGAGGTAGATACGCAGTATTTT. The J gene is TRBJ2-3, the V gene TRBV6-5; 8 bases are a match to TRBD2. CDR3 length equals 15 residues. Germline V gene data show CDR1 as MNHEY and CDR2 as SVGAGI. V gave up 6 bases and J gave up 5 bases; unmatched junction bases: 10.

This clone has more than one count but fewer than ten. The gene calls are TRBV14 and TRBJ2-4; no definite D call. Trimming took off 0 bases at V and 7 bases at J, with 4 bases between the two ends. The CDR3 has 12 amino acids. Germline values: CDR1 SGHDN, CDR2 FVKESK. CDR3 loop: CASSQEYNIQYF. Written as DNA, the CDR3 is TGTGCCAGCAGCCAAGAATATAACATTCAGTACTTC.

Notes on this clone: An end of the junction does not agree with germline; a read error may underlie this. The chain combines TRBV5-1 with TRBJ2-2, with D possibly matching TRBD2 (5 bases). This CDR3 is 13 amino acids long. In germline, CDR1 is SGHRS, CDR2 YFSETQ. The CDR3 coding sequence is TGCGCCAGCAGCTTGTATGGCACCGGGGAGCAGTTTTTT. It codes for CASSLYGTGEQFF.